The TCR beta chain under discussion was sequenced for a study of blood T cell repertoires in COVID-19. Some clones are missing from TCRdb's copy, which holds only in-frame ones; the method was immunoSEQ multiplex PCR. The sample yields under 60,000 clones, roughly 83% seen once. The CDR3 consists of 15 residues. Germline CDR1 MDHEN, CDR2 SYDVKM. The ends lost 6 bases at V and 4 bases at J; junction bases unmatched: 8. The sample taken for sequencing was peripheral blood. This chain joins TRBV28 and TRBJ2-2, with 7 nucleotides matching TRBD2. This clonotype originated in a human donor in a cohort sampled during active COVID-19. CDR3: CASSPGGLGTGELFF. The CDR3 nucleotides read TGTGCCAGCAGCCCCGGGGGGTTGGGCACCGGGGAGCTGTTTTTT.